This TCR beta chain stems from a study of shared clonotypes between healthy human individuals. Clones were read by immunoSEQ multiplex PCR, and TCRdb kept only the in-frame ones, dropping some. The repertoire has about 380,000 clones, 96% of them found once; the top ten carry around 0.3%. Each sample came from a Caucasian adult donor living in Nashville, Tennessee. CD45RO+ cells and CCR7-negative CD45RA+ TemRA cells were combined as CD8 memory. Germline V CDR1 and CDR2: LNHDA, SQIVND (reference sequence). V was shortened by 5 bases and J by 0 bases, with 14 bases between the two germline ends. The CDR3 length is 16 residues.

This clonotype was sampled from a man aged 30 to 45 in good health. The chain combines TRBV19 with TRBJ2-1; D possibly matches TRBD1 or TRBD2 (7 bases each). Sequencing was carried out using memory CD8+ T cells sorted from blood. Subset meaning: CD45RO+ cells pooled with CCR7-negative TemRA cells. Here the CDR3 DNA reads TGTGCCAGTAGTCCCAGGGGGGGTTTCTCCTACAATGAGCAGTTCTTC. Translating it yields CASSPRGGFSYNEQFF.